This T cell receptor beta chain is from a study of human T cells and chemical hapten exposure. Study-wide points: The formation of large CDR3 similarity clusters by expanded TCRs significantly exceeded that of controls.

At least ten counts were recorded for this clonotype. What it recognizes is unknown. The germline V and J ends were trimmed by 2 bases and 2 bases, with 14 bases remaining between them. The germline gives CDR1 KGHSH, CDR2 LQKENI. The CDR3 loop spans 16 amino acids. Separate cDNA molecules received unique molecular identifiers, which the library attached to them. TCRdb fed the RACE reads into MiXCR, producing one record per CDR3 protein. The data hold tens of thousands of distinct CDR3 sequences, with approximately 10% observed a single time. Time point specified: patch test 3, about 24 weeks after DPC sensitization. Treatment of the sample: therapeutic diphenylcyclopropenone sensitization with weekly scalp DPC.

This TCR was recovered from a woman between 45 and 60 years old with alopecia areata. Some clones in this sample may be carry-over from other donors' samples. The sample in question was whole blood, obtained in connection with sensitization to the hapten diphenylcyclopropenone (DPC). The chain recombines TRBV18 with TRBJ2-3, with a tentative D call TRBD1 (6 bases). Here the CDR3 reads CASSPGTGKITDTQYF. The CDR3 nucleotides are TGTGCCAGCTCACCAGGCACAGGGAAAATCACAGATACGCAGTATTTT.